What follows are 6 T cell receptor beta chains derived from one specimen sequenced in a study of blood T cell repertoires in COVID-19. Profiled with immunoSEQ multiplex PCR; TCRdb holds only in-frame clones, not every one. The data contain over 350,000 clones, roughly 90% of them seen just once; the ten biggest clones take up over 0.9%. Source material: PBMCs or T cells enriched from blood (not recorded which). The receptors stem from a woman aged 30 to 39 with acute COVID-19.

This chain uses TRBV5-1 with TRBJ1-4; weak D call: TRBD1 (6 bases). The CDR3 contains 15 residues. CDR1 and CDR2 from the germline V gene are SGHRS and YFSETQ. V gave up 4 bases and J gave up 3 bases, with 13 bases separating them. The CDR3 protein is CASSTGQLANEKLFF. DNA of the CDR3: TGCGCCAGCAGCACTGGACAGCTAGCTAATGAAAAACTGTTTTTT.

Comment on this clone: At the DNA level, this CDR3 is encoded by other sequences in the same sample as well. The CDR3 is CASSVGGSMNTEAFF. CDR3 DNA: TGTGCCAGCAGCGTAGGAGGCAGCATGAACACTGAAGCTTTCTTT. J is TRBJ1-1 and V is TRBV9; D remains unclear. Trimming shortened V by 0 bases and J by 0 bases, and 9 bases separated the two germline ends. Germline CDR1 SGDLS, CDR2 YYNGEE. The length of the CDR3 is 15 residues.

Here the CDR3 reads CASSIEVIRGSYEQYF. The CDR3 DNA is TGTGCCAGTAGTATAGAGGTAATCAGGGGGTCCTACGAGCAGTACTTC. The V and J genes are TRBV19 and TRBJ2-7; the match to TRBD1 covers 7 bases. Germline V gene lookup returns CDR1 LNHDA and CDR2 SQIVND (reference sequence). Trimming cost V 0 bases and J 1 base; bases outside gene matches: 6. The CDR3 loop spans 16 amino acids.

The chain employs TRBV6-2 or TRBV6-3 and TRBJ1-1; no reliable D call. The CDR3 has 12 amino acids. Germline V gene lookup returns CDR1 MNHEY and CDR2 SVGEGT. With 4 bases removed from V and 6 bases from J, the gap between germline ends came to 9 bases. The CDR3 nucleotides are TGTGCCAGCAGTTCGGGTCGGCCTGAAGCTTTCTTT. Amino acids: CASSSGRPEAFF.

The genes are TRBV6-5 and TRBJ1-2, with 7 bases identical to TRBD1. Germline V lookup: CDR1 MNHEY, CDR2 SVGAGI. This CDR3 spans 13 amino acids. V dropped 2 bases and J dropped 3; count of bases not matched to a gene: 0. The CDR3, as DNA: TGTGCCAGCAGTTACGGACAGGACTATGGCTACACCTTC. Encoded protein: CASSYGQDYGYTF.

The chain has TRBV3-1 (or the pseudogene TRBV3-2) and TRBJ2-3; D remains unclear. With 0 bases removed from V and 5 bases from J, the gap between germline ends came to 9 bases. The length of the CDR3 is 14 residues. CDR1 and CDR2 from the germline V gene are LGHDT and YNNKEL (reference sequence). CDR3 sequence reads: CASSQDSRKDTQYF. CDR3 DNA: TGTGCCAGCAGCCAAGATAGCCGTAAAGATACGCAGTATTTT.